One and the same sample provided the 27 T cell receptor beta chains below, sequenced in a study of blood T cell repertoires in COVID-19. Clones were read by immunoSEQ multiplex PCR, and TCRdb kept only the in-frame ones, dropping some. The sample carries about 290,000 clones, around nine tenths recorded once. The sequenced sample was peripheral blood. Receptors were obtained from a woman in her 30s with COVID-19, enrolled during active disease.

The chain joins TRBV7-2 to TRBJ2-1; 7 bases agree with TRBD2. The CDR3 runs 14 residues. V was clipped by 6 bases and J by 2 bases; unmatched bases: 4. Germline lookup yields CDR1 SGHTA and CDR2 FQGNSA. CDR3: CASRGAGAYNEQFF. CDR3 coding DNA: TGTGCCAGCAGAGGGGCGGGGGCCTACAATGAGCAGTTCTTC.

This clone is classed as medium-sized. The V gene is TRBV4-2, the J gene TRBJ1-5; 8 bases fit TRBD1. The junction had 6 bases not matched to a gene; V was cut back by 4 bases and J by 4 bases. This CDR3 is 15 amino acids long. Germline values: CDR1 LGHNA, CDR2 YNFKEQ. CDR3 coding DNA: TGTGCCAGCAGCCTGGACAGGGCGATTAATCAGCCCCAGCATTTT. It yields the protein CASSLDRAINQPQHF.

The rearrangement links TRBV19 to TRBJ1-2; D uncertain. Germline V lookup: CDR1 LNHDA, CDR2 SQIVND (reference sequence). CDR3 length: 17 residues. Deletions cut 3 bases from V and 4 bases from J, with 21 bases between. CDR3 residues: CASSIHPRSLPFYGYTF. CDR3 sequence (DNA): TGTGCCAGTAGTATCCACCCGAGGTCCCTTCCCTTCTATGGCTACACCTTC.

About this clone itself: The same CDR3 also results from other DNA sequences found in this sample. The chain joins TRBV20-1 to TRBJ1-6, with D perhaps matching TRBD1 (5 bases). The CDR3 length is 11 residues. Looked up from germline, CDR1 is DFQATT and CDR2 is SNEGSKA (reference sequence). The V end was cut by 6 bases, the J end by 7 bases, with 7 bases between. The CDR3 is CSAKGNSPLHF. The DNA of the CDR3 is TGCAGTGCCAAGGGGAATTCACCCCTCCACTTT.

The gene calls are TRBV7-2 and TRBJ1-2; 9 bases align to TRBD1. The V segment lost 1 base and the J segment 4 bases; nucleotides outside the gene matches: 4. Germline V lookup: CDR1 SGHTA, CDR2 FQGNSA. The CDR3 has 15 amino acids. In DNA form, the CDR3 reads TGTGCCAGCAGCTTAGGGGGACAGGGCATCTATGGCTACACCTTC. Encoded protein: CASSLGGQGIYGYTF.

V and J are TRBV5-6 and TRBJ1-2; 7 positions match TRBD1. Trimming removed 2 bases from V and 0 bases from J; junction bases left unmatched: 1. Germline V lookup: CDR1 SGHDT, CDR2 YYEEEE. This CDR3 is 14 amino acids long. In nucleotides, the CDR3 is TGTGCCAGCAGCTTCGACAGGGCTAACTATGGCTACACCTTC. Its protein product is CASSFDRANYGYTF.

This rearrangement joins TRBV27 to TRBJ1-5, with a possible D match to TRBD1 (5 bases). CDR3 length: 19 amino acids. The V and J ends lost 0 bases and 3 bases respectively, with 21 bases between them. Germline CDR1 MNHEY, CDR2 SMNVEV (reference sequence). In DNA form, the CDR3 reads TGTGCCAGCAGTTTATCGGGGGGGGGAATCGGCGGTGTCAATCAGCCCCAGCATTTT. Translation: CASSLSGGGIGGVNQPQHF.

CDR3 in amino acids: CASSLPTDTGELFF. For the CDR3, the DNA is TGCGCCAGCAGCCTACCGACAGACACCGGGGAGCTGTTTTTT. The chain joins TRBV4-1 to TRBJ2-2; the D gene is possibly TRBD1 (5 bases). V shed 4 bases and J shed 3 bases, with 9 bases lying between them. The CDR3 sequence is 14 residues long. Germline V gene data show CDR1 as MGHRA and CDR2 as YSYEKL.

The chain carries TRBV5-4 and TRBJ1-2, with D unresolved. The CDR3 runs 14 residues. Germline V gives CDR1 SGHNT, CDR2 YYREEE (reference sequence). The V end was cut by 0 bases, the J end by 0 bases, with 6 bases between. The CDR3 sequence is CASSLGGSNYGYTF. Written as DNA, the CDR3 is TGTGCCAGCAGCTTGGGAGGTTCTAACTATGGCTACACCTTC.

The chain uses TRBV5-4 and TRBJ2-3; TRBD2 matches at 8 bases. This CDR3 is 17 amino acids long. J was trimmed by 3 bases and V by 0 bases; bases with no gene match: 9. Germline CDR1 SGHNT, CDR2 YYREEE (reference sequence). Written as DNA, the CDR3 is TGTGCCAGCAGCTTGGCCCCAGGAGCGGGGGAAACAGATACGCAGTATTTT. Encoded protein: CASSLAPGAGETDTQYF. The full variable domain, in which reference TRBV5-4 and TRBJ2-3 provide the parts outside the CDR3, is ETGVTQSPTHLIKTRGQQVTLRCSSQSGHNTVSWYQQALGQGPQFIFQYYREEENGRGNFPPRFSGLQFPNYSSELNVNALELDDSALYLCASSLAPGAGETDTQYFGPGTRLTVL.

A single count supports this clone. The chain joins TRBV7-9 to TRBJ1-1; unclear D gene. The germline V and J ends were trimmed by 5 bases and 2 bases, with 3 bases remaining between them. The CDR3 has 11 amino acids. The germline CDR1 and CDR2 sequences are SEHNR and FQNEAQ (reference sequence). The CDR3 sequence: CASSTNTEAFF. The CDR3 DNA is TGTGCCAGCAGCACAAACACTGAAGCTTTCTTT.

Written as DNA, the CDR3 is TGTGCCAGCAGCTTGGGGCAATACTCCTACAATGAGCAGTTCTTC. Translating gives CASSLGQYSYNEQFF. The chain uses TRBV5-6 and TRBJ2-1; D unclear. Germline V lookup: CDR1 SGHDT, CDR2 YYEEEE. Trimming removed 0 bases from V and 0 bases from J, with 7 bases in between. The CDR3 is made up of 15 amino acids.

As concerns this clone: At one boundary the junction diverges from the germline segment, which might be a read error. The rearrangement uses TRBV27 and TRBJ2-5; the D gene is possibly TRBD1 (5 bases). Germline V CDR1 and CDR2: MNHEY, SMNVEV (reference sequence). The CDR3 spans 14 residues. The DNA of the CDR3 is TGTGCCAGCAGTTTATCGGGGCCCCAAGGGACCCAGTACTTC. It translates to CASSLSGPQGTQYF.

V is TRBV7-6 and J is TRBJ1-1; a possible D gene is TRBD1 (5 bases). The CDR3 is 14 amino acids. Trimming removed 5 bases at V and 5 bases at J, with 15 bases between. Germline loops: CDR1 SGHVS, CDR2 FNYEAQ. The CDR3 region is CASSPEGVWTEAFF. In DNA form, the CDR3 reads TGTGCCAGCAGCCCCGAAGGGGTGTGGACTGAAGCTTTCTTT.

Ten or more counts support this clone. The chain recombines TRBV7-2 with TRBJ1-1; no reliable D call. The CDR3 spans 13 residues. V was clipped by 3 bases and J by 1 base, with 6 bases between them. The V gene's germline CDR1 is SGHTA and CDR2 FQGNSA. The CDR3 loop is CASSLRSNTEAFF. CDR3 sequence (DNA): TGTGCCAGCAGCTTGCGTTCGAACACTGAAGCTTTCTTT.

The V and J genes are TRBV29-1 and TRBJ1-3; the match to TRBD1 covers 7 bases. V dropped 4 bases and J dropped 4; count of bases not matched to a gene: 4. Germline V gene sequence: CDR1 SQVTM, CDR2 ANQGSEA. The CDR3 is made up of 13 amino acids. CDR3 bases: TGCAGCGTTGTTAGGGGGCCAGGAAACACCATATATTTT. Translated, it gives CSVVRGPGNTIYF. The whole variable domain, remainder taken from reference TRBV29-1 and TRBJ1-3, is SAVISQKPSRDICQRGTSLTIQCQVDSQVTMMFWYRQQPGQSLTLIATANQGSEATYESGFVIDKFPISRPNLTFSTLTVSNMSPEDSSIYLCSVVRGPGNTIYFGEGSWLTVV.

The rearrangement links TRBV7-9 to TRBJ1-1; no clear D gene. Trimming cost V 4 bases and J 1 base, with 7 bases left between them. Germline CDR1 reads SEHNR; CDR2 reads FQNEAQ (reference sequence). The CDR3 runs 13 residues. As DNA, the CDR3 is TGTGCCAGCAGCTCCCTCGGGAACACTGAAGCTTTCTTT. As protein: CASSSLGNTEAFF. Full variable domain (missing parts from reference TRBV7-9 and TRBJ1-1): DTGVSQNPRHKITKRGQNVTFRCDPISEHNRLYWYRQTLGQGPEFLTYFQNEAQLEKSRLLSDRFSAERPKGSFSTLEIQRTEQGDSAMYLCASSSLGNTEAFFGQGTRLTVV.

The gene calls are TRBV29-1 and TRBJ2-7; weak D call: TRBD1 (5 bases). Germline lookup yields CDR1 SQVTM and CDR2 ANQGSEA. The CDR3 extends over 14 amino acids. The V and J ends lost 7 bases and 0 bases respectively, with 16 bases between them. This chain's CDR3 is CSARTGLSSYEQYF. CDR3 bases: TGCAGCGCCCGCACAGGCCTGAGCTCCTACGAGCAGTACTTC.

V gene TRBV5-5 combines with J gene TRBJ1-2, with a possible D match to TRBD1 (5 bases). Germline CDR1 SGHKS, CDR2 YYEKEE (reference sequence). The V end lost 1 base, the J end lost 8 bases, and 9 bases lay between the germline ends. The CDR3 sequence is 12 residues long. The CDR3 region is CASSLIAGGYTF. The DNA of the CDR3 is TGTGCCAGCAGCTTGATTGCAGGGGGCTACACCTTC.

The chain combines TRBV5-1 with TRBJ2-7, with D uncertain. V lost 4 bases to trimming and J lost 6 bases, with 11 bases between them. The CDR3 spans 12 residues. Germline CDR1 SGHRS, CDR2 YFSETQ. This CDR3 is CASSLYTSEQYF. CDR3 sequence (DNA): TGCGCCAGCAGCCTGTACACGTCCGAGCAGTACTTC.

The chain carries TRBV5-4 and TRBJ1-3; 7 bases align to TRBD1. The ends lost 4 bases at V and 1 base at J; junction bases unmatched: 2. Germline V lookup: CDR1 SGHNT, CDR2 YYREEE (reference sequence). The CDR3 contains 14 residues. CDR3 sequence reads: CASSPTGSGNTIYF. The CDR3 nucleotides are TGTGCCAGCAGCCCGACAGGGTCTGGAAACACCATATATTTT.

The chain links TRBV19 to TRBJ1-4; D is unresolved. V gave up 5 bases and J gave up 7 bases, with 17 bases separating them. Germline loops: CDR1 LNHDA, CDR2 SQIVND (reference sequence). This CDR3 is 15 amino acids long. Here the CDR3 DNA reads TGTGCCAGTAGTCCCCTCCCGGTGGCGGCTGAAAAACTGTTTTTT. This codes for CASSPLPVAAEKLFF.

The genes are TRBV28 and TRBJ1-2, with 9 bases identical to TRBD1. V lost 5 bases to trimming and J lost 2 bases; unmatched junction nucleotides: 12. The CDR3 is 17 residues long. Germline-derived CDR1 and CDR2 are MDHEN and SYDVKM. The DNA for the CDR3 is TGTGCCAGCAGTCTCACCGGGACAGGGTCGGCAAACTATGGCTACACCTTC. Protein product: CASSLTGTGSANYGYTF.

This clone turned up a few times. The J gene is TRBJ1-1, the V gene TRBV6-5; D gene unclear. Germline CDR1 reads MNHEY; CDR2 reads SVGAGI. V was pared by 5 bases and J by 3 bases, with 10 bases between. There are 13 residues in the CDR3. The CDR3 region is CASSHAADTEAFF. The CDR3 nucleotides read TGTGCCAGCAGTCATGCGGCGGACACTGAAGCTTTCTTT.

The chain recombines TRBV2 with TRBJ2-7, with 10 bases lining up with TRBD1. The V segment lost 4 bases and the J segment 7 bases; nucleotides outside the gene matches: 10. Germline V lookup: CDR1 SNHLY, CDR2 FYNNEI. This CDR3 contains 15 residues. CDR3 protein: CASSVRGTGAREQYF. CDR3 nucleotides: TGTGCCAGCAGTGTAAGGGGGACAGGGGCTCGGGAGCAGTACTTC.

The chain's CDR3 is CASSSTGGNTEAFF. CDR3 DNA sequence: TGTGCCAGCAGTTCGACAGGTGGGAACACTGAAGCTTTCTTT. This chain connects TRBV6-6 to TRBJ1-1, with D perhaps matching TRBD1 (6 bases). V lost 4 bases, J lost 1 base, and 10 bases lay in between. The CDR3 totals 14 residues. Germline V gives CDR1 MNHNY, CDR2 SVGAGI (reference sequence).

The V and J genes are TRBV9 and TRBJ1-1; D possibly corresponds to TRBD1 (5 bases). Trimming removed 4 bases from V and 4 bases from J, with 20 bases in between. CDR3 size: 16 residues. The germline gives CDR1 SGDLS, CDR2 YYNGEE. CDR3 DNA: TGTGCCAGCAGCCCACCCCGGCGGGGGGTGAGCACTGAAGCTTTCTTT. The encoded protein is CASSPPRRGVSTEAFF.